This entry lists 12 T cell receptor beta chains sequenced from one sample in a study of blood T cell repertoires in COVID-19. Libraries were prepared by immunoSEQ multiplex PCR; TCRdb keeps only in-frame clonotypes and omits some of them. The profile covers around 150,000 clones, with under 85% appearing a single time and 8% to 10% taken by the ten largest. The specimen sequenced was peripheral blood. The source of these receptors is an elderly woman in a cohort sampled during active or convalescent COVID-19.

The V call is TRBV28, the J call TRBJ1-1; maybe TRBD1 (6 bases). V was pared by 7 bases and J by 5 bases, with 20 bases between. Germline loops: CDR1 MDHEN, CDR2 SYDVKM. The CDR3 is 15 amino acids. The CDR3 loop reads CASTKVSTGRTEAFF. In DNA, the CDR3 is TGTGCCAGCACCAAGGTCTCGACAGGAAGGACTGAAGCTTTCTTT.

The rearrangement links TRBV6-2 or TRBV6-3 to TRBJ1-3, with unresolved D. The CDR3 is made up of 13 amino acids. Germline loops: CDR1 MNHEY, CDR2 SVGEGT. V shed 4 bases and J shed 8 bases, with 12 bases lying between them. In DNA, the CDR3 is TGTGCCAGCAGTTCGTGGAGGGAAGACACCATATATTTT. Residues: CASSSWREDTIYF.

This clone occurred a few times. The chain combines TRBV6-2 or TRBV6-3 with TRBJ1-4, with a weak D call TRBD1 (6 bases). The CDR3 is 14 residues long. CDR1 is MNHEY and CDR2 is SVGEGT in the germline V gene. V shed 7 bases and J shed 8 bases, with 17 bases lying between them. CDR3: CASNPRTEREKLFF. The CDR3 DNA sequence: TGTGCCAGCAACCCTCGGACAGAGCGAGAAAAACTGTTTTTT.

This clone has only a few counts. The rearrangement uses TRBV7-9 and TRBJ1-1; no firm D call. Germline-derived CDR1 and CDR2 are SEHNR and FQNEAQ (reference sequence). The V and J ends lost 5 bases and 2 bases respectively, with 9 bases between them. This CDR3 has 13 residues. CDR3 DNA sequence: TGTGCCAGCAGCGAATACAAAAACACTGAAGCTTTCTTT. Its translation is CASSEYKNTEAFF.

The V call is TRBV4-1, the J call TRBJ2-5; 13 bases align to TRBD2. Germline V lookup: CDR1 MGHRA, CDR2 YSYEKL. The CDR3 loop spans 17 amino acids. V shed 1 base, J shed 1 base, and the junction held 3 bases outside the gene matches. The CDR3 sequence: CASSQGGLAGAQETQYF. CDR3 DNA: TGCGCCAGCAGCCAAGGTGGACTAGCGGGGGCCCAAGAGACCCAGTACTTC.

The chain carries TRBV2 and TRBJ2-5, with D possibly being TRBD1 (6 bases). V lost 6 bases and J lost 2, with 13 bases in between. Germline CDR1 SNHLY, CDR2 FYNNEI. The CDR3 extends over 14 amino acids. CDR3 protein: CASSIGTIQETQYF. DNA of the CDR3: TGTGCCAGCAGCATTGGGACAATTCAAGAGACCCAGTACTTC.

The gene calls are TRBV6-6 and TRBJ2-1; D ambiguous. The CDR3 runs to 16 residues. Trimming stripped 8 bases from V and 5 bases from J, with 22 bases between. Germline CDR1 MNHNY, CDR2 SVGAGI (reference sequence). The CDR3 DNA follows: TGTGCCAGCCACCTAGAGCTCCACTTGGAAGACAATGAGCAGTTCTTC. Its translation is CASHLELHLEDNEQFF.

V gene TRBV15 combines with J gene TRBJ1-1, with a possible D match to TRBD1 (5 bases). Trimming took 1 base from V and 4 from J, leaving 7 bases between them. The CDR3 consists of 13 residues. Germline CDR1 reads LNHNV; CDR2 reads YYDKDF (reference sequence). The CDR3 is CATSRGGGTEAFF. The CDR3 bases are TGTGCCACCAGCAGAGGGGGGGGCACTGAAGCTTTCTTT.

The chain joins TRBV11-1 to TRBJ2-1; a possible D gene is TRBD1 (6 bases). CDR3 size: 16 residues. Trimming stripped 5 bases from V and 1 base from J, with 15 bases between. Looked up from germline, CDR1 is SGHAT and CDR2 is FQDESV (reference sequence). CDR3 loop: CASSPNGQTSYNEQFF. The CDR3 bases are TGTGCCAGCAGCCCAAACGGACAGACATCCTACAATGAGCAGTTCTTC.

In nucleotides, the CDR3 is TGTGCCAGCAGGCTGACAGGGGACTATGGCTACACCTTC. Translating gives CASRLTGDYGYTF. The rearrangement uses TRBV2 and TRBJ1-2, with 8 bases lining up with TRBD1. From germline, CDR1 is SNHLY and CDR2 FYNNEI. The ends lost 6 bases at V and 3 bases at J; junction bases unmatched: 3. This CDR3 is built from 13 residues. Full variable domain (missing parts from reference TRBV2 and TRBJ1-2): EPEVTQTPSHQVTQMGQEVILRCVPISNHLYFYWYRQILGQKVEFLVSFYNNEISEKSEIFDDQFSVERPDGSNFTLKIRSTKLEDSAMYFCASRLTGDYGYTFGSGTRLTVV.

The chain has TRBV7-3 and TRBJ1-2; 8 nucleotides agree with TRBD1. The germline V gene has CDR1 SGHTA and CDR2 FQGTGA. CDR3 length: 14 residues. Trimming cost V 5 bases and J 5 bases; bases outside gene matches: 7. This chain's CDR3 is CASSPGTGPYGYTF. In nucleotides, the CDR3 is TGTGCCAGCAGCCCCGGGACAGGACCTTATGGCTACACCTTC.

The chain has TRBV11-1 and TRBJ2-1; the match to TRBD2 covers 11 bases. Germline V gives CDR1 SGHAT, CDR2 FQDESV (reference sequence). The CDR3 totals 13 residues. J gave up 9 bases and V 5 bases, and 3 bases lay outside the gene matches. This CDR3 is CASSEGLAAEQFF. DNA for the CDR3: TGTGCCAGCAGCGAGGGACTAGCGGCTGAGCAGTTCTTC.